Presented here are 13 T cell receptor beta chains from one specimen sequenced in a study of PD-L1 blockade in urothelial cancer. Measured with immunoSEQ multiplex PCR; TCRdb has only the in-frame clones, and not every one. The table records about 95,000 clones, around 86% of them present only once. Time point indicated: pretreatment peripheral blood. This specimen was PBMCs, taken around atezolizumab (anti-PD-L1) treatment. The receptors were sampled from a man between 60 and 75 years old with urothelial cancer.

This sequence joins TRBV5-1 and TRBJ2-7; D gene unclear. CDR1 and CDR2 from the germline V gene are SGHRS and YFSETQ. V lost 4 bases and J lost 3, with 11 bases in between. The length of the CDR3 is 13 residues. CDR3 loop: CASSLLGDYEQYF. The CDR3 DNA is TGCGCCAGCAGCCTACTCGGAGACTACGAGCAGTACTTC.

Points on this clone: The junction departs from the called germline gene at one end, perhaps through a read error. CDR3 in DNA: TGCGCCAGCACCTTGTGGCAGGGGAACACTGAAGCTTTCTTT. This codes for CASTLWQGNTEAFF. The rearrangement joins TRBV5-1 to TRBJ1-1; possible D gene TRBD1, 5 bases. The CDR3 runs 14 residues. From germline, CDR1 is SGHRS and CDR2 YFSETQ.

The chain links TRBV19 to TRBJ2-1; 12 bases line up with TRBD2. The junction had 6 bases not matched to a gene; V was cut back by 0 bases and J by 3 bases. This CDR3 spans 18 amino acids. Looked up from germline, CDR1 is LNHDA and CDR2 is SQIVND (reference sequence). The CDR3 region is CASSIDHGLAGNYNEQFF. CDR3 coding DNA: TGTGCCAGTAGTATAGATCATGGACTAGCGGGAAACTACAATGAGCAGTTCTTC.

The V call is TRBV5-1, the J call TRBJ1-4; tentative D call: TRBD1 (5 bases). Per germline, CDR1 SGHRS and CDR2 YFSETQ. This CDR3 contains 16 residues. Between the trimmed V and J ends, which lost 0 bases and 6 bases, there was a span of 15 bases. This CDR3 reads CASSLAGRVKDEKLFF. Written as DNA, the CDR3 is TGCGCCAGCAGCTTGGCTGGCAGGGTAAAGGATGAAAAACTGTTTTTT.

This clone was seen only a few times. The chain uses TRBV15 and TRBJ2-7, with TRBD2 as a possible D gene (5 bases). Trimming stripped 0 bases from V and 7 bases from J, with 19 bases between. Germline values: CDR1 LNHNV, CDR2 YYDKDF (reference sequence). This CDR3 contains 16 residues. CDR3 region: CATSRDPLGASGEQYF. As DNA, the CDR3 is TGTGCCACCAGCAGAGATCCCCTCGGCGCCTCGGGGGAGCAGTACTTC.

The genes are TRBV12-5 and TRBJ2-2; 7 bases are a match to TRBD2. The CDR3 has 16 amino acids. V was pared by 5 bases and J by 1 base, with 7 bases of the junction left unmatched. Germline values: CDR1 LGHNT, CDR2 FRNRAP. This chain's CDR3 is CASGPSKRENTGELFF. CDR3 bases: TGTGCTAGTGGTCCCAGCAAGCGGGAGAACACCGGGGAGCTGTTTTTT. The entire variable domain, with the rest obtained from reference TRBV12-5 and TRBJ2-2, is as follows: DARVTQTPRHKVTEMGQEVTMRCQPILGHNTVFWYRQTMMQGLELLAYFRNRAPLDDSGMPKDRFSAEMPDATLATLKIQPSEPRDSAVYFCASGPSKRENTGELFFGEGSRLTVL.

A word on this clone: An end of the junction differs from the germline gene, which may be a read error. The chain combines TRBV7-7 with TRBJ2-7; D might be TRBD2 (6 bases). Per germline, CDR1 SSHAT and CDR2 FNYEAQ (reference sequence). This CDR3 contains 14 residues. CDR3 in amino acids: CASSPRGSAYEQYF. In nucleotides, the CDR3 is TGTGCTAGCAGCCCGCGGGGTTCCGCCTACGAGCAGTACTTC.

This clone was seen more than once but under ten times. The CDR3 coding sequence is TGTGCTAGTGGTTTGGTTGAGACTGAAGCTTTCTTT. It specifies CASGLVETEAFF. The rearrangement joins TRBV12-5 to TRBJ1-1; D gene ambiguous. In germline, CDR1 is LGHNT, CDR2 FRNRAP. The ends were cut back, 0 bases at V and 5 bases at J, with 4 bases in the middle. There are 12 residues in the CDR3.

This chain links TRBV7-3 with TRBJ2-7, with D possibly being TRBD1 (5 bases). V dropped 3 bases and J dropped 0 bases, with 6 bases sitting between them. Germline CDR1 and CDR2: SGHTA and FQGTGA. This CDR3 is 13 amino acids long. CDR3 sequence reads: CASSFTGSYEQYF. The CDR3 nucleotides are TGTGCCAGCAGCTTCACAGGCTCCTACGAGCAGTACTTC.

This chain links TRBV2 with TRBJ2-5; D is unresolved. Trimming stripped 7 bases from V and 2 bases from J, with 11 bases between. The germline V gene encodes CDR1 SNHLY and CDR2 FYNNEI. The CDR3 totals 13 residues. The CDR3 nucleotides are TGTGCCAGCACACGCTCCCGGCAAGAGACCCAGTACTTC. This codes for CASTRSRQETQYF.

The chain joins TRBV28 to TRBJ1-5, with D possibly matching TRBD1 (6 bases). Germline CDR1 MDHEN, CDR2 SYDVKM. The CDR3 loop spans 14 amino acids. V was shortened by 5 bases and J by 6 bases, with 14 bases between the two germline ends. The CDR3 loop reads CASSGGGAFQPQHF. DNA for the CDR3: TGTGCCAGCAGTGGCGGGGGGGCTTTTCAGCCCCAGCATTTT.

The V and J genes are TRBV5-1 and TRBJ2-2; 7 bases agree with TRBD1. Germline CDR1 reads SGHRS; CDR2 reads YFSETQ. This CDR3 comprises 16 residues. V trimming: 6 bases; J trimming: 5 bases; junction bases outside the gene matches: 13. CDR3 protein: CASNLGVQGVTGELFF. The CDR3, as DNA: TGCGCCAGCAATTTGGGCGTTCAGGGGGTGACCGGGGAGCTGTTTTTT.

The chain carries TRBV19 and TRBJ1-6; 9 nucleotides line up with TRBD1. After removal of 9 bases from V and 10 bases from J, the junction contained 7 bases not matched to a gene. The CDR3 consists of 13 residues. Germline CDR1 and CDR2: LNHDA and SQIVND (reference sequence). The CDR3 DNA is TGTGCCAGCCGGGACAGGGAAAGGTCACCCCTCCACTTT. Protein: CASRDRERSPLHF. The variable domain in full, completed from reference TRBV19 and TRBJ1-6, reads DGGITQSPKYLFRKEGQNVTLSCEQNLNHDAMYWYRQDPGQGLRLIYYSQIVNDFQKGDIAEGYSVSREKKESFPLTVTSAQKNPTAFYLCASRDRERSPLHFGNGTRLTVT.